This T cell receptor (beta chain) was profiled in a study of blood T cell repertoires in COVID-19. Germline V gene lookup returns CDR1 SEHNR and CDR2 FQNEAQ (reference sequence). The CDR3 has 15 residues. Deletions cut 5 bases from V and 4 bases from J, with 17 bases between. This table comes from immunoSEQ multiplex PCR, and its TCRdb copy is limited to in-frame clones, with some not included. The sample lists 75,000 to 95,000 clones; 87% were seen once. This clone was seen once. The receptor was isolated from a woman aged 55 to 70 with COVID-19, enrolled during active disease. The material sequenced was peripheral blood. The rearrangement uses TRBV7-9 and TRBJ1-2, with D possibly TRBD1 on 6 matching bases. The CDR3 region is CASSIDLGQVYGYTF. The DNA for the CDR3 is TGTGCCAGCAGCATAGATCTGGGACAAGTCTATGGCTACACCTTC.